This entry features one TCR beta chain sequence. This entry is derived from a study of blood T cell repertoires in COVID-19. Looking at the study overall: Some COVID-19 samples were acute and others convalescent; all came from the United States, Italy and Spain. PBMCs, B-cell-depleted T cells, or T cells provided the cDNA or gDNA that made up the material.

The CDR3 consists of 15 residues. With 5 bases clipped from V and 4 bases from J, the junction kept 8 bases outside the gene matches. Per the germline V gene, CDR1 is KGHSH and CDR2 is LQKENI. Study processing details: Reference gene primer amplification gave estimated nucleated cell counts. Profiling relied on immunoSEQ multiplex PCR, and the TCRdb table lists in-frame clones only, not all of them. The V and J calls and the clone size are those of that table, but D and trimming were determined from the DNA. The table has about 250,000 clones, about 86% seen once. The chain recombines TRBV18 with TRBJ2-5, with TRBD1 identical over 9 bases. Sequencing used peripheral blood. This TCR derives from a man older than 75 with acute or convalescent COVID-19. CDR3 sequence reads: CASSNPNRGRETQYF. In DNA form, the CDR3 reads TGTGCCAGCTCAAACCCGAACAGGGGGCGAGAGACCCAGTACTTC.